This T cell receptor beta chain was sequenced for a study of technical replicates of blood from a few donors. Profiled with immunoSEQ multiplex PCR; TCRdb holds only in-frame clones, not every one. The sample holds approximately 85,000 clones, nearly 95% seen once. The TCR sequence derives from a human donor in good health. Input material: T cells isolated from PBMCs.

CDR3 amino acids: CASSQGKGQGDYEQYF. The CDR3 DNA reads as TGCGCCAGCAGCCAAGGCAAAGGGCAGGGGGACTACGAGCAGTACTTC. The chain is built from TRBV4-1 and TRBJ2-7; 7 bases fit TRBD1. Germline trimming cut 1 base from V and 3 bases from J; bases unmatched to any gene: 9. The CDR3 length is 16 residues. Germline CDR1 is MGHRA and CDR2 is YSYEKL.